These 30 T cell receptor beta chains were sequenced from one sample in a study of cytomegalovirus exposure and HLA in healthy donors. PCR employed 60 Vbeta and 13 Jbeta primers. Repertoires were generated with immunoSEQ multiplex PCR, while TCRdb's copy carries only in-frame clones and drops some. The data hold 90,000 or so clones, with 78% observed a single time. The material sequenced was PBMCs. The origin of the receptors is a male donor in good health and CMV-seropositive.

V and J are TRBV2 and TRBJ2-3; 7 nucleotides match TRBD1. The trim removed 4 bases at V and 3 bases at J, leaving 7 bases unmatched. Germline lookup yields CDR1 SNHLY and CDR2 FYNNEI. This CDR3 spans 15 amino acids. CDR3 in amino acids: CASSVNRGRTDTQYF. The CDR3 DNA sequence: TGTGCCAGCAGTGTAAACAGGGGAAGGACAGATACGCAGTATTTT.

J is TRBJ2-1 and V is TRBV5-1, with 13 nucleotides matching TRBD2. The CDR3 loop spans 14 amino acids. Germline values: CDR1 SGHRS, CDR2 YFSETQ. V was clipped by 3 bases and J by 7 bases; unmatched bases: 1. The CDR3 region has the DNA TGCGCCAGCAGCTGGGGACTAGCGGGGAATGAGCAGTTCTTC. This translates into CASSWGLAGNEQFF.

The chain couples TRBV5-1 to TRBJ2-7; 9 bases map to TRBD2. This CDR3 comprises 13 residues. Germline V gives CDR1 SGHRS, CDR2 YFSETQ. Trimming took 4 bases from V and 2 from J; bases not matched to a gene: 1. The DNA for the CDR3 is TGCGCCAGCAGCCTAGCGGGACCCTACGAGCAGTACTTC. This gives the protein CASSLAGPYEQYF.

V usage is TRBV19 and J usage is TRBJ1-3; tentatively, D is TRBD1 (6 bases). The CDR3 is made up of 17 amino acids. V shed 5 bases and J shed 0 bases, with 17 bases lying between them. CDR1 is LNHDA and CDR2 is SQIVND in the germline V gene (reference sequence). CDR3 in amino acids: CASSVQGLPYSGNTIYF. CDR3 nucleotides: TGTGCCAGTAGTGTACAGGGTCTCCCTTACTCTGGAAACACCATATATTTT.

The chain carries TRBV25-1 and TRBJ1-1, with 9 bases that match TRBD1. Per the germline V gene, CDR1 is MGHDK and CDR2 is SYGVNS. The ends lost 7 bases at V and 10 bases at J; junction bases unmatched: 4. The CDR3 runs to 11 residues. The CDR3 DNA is TGTGCCAGCAACTCGGGACAGGGAGCTTTCTTT. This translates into CASNSGQGAFF.

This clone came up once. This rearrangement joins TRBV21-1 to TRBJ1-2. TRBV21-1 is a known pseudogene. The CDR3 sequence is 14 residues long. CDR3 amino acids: CASSKWEYNYGYTF. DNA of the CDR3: TGTGCCAGCAGCAAATGGGAGTATAACTATGGCTACACCTTC.

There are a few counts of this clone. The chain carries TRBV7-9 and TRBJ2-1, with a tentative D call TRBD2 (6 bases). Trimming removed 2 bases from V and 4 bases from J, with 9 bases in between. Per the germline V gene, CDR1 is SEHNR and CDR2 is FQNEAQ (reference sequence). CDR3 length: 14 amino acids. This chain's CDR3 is CASSLNAGYNEQFF. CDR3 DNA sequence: TGTGCCAGCAGCTTAAATGCGGGATACAATGAGCAGTTCTTC.

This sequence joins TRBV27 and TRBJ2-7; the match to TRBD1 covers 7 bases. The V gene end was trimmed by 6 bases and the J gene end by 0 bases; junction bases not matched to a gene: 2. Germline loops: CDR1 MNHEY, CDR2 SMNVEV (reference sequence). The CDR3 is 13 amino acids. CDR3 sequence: CASSRDSSYEQYF. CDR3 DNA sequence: TGTGCCAGCAGCCGGGACAGCTCCTACGAGCAGTACTTC.

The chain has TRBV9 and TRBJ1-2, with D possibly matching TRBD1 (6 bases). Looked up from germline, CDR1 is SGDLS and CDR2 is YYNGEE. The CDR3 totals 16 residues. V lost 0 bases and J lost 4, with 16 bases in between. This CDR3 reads CASSVAPQGDGYGYTF. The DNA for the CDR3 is TGTGCCAGCAGCGTAGCACCACAGGGAGACGGCTATGGCTACACCTTC.

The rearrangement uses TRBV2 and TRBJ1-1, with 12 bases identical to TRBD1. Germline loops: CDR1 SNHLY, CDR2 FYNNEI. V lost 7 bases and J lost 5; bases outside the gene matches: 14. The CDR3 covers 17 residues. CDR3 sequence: CASILSKGQGARTEAFF. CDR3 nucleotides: TGTGCCAGCATTCTAAGCAAGGGACAGGGGGCAAGGACTGAAGCTTTCTTT.

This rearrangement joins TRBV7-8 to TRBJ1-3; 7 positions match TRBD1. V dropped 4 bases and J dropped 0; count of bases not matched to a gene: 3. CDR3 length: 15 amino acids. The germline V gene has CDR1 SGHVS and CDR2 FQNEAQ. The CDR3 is CASSSDRTSGNTIYF. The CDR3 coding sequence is TGTGCCAGCAGCTCGGACAGGACCTCTGGAAACACCATATATTTT.

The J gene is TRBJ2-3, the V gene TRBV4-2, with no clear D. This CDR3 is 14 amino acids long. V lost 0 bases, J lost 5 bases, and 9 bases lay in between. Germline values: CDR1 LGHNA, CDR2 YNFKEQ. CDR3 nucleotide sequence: TGTGCCAGCAGCCAAGAGCGGCCTAGAGATACGCAGTATTTT. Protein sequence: CASSQERPRDTQYF.

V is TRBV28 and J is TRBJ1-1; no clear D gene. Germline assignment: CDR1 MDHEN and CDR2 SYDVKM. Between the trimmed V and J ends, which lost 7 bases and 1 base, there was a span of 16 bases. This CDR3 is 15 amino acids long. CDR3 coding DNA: TGTGCCAGCACCCAGGAGGGCACGGGGAACACTGAAGCTTTCTTT. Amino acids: CASTQEGTGNTEAFF.

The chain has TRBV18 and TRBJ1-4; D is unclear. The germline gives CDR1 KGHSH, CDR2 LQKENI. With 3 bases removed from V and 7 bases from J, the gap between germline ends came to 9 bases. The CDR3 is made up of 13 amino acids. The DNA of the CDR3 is TGTGCCAGCTCACCCGAGGGTCTTGAAAAACTGTTTTTT. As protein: CASSPEGLEKLFF.

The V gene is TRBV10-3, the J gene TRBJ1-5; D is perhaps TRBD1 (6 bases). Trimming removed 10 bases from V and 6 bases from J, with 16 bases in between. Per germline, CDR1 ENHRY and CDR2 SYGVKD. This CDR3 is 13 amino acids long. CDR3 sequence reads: CASPEGGVQPQHF. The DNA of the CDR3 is TGTGCCAGCCCCGAGGGGGGGGTTCAGCCCCAGCATTTT.

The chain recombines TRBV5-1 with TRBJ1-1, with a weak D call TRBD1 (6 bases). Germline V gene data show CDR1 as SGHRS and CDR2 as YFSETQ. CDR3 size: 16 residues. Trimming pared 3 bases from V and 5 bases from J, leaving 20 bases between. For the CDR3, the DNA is TGCGCCAGCAGCTCAGGGGCCGCCGCGCGTAGGACTGAAGCTTTCTTT. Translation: CASSSGAAARRTEAFF. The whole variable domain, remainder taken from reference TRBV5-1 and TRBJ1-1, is KAGVTQTPRYLIKTRGQQVTLSCSPISGHRSVSWYQQTPGQGLQFLFEYFSETQRNKGNFPGRFSGRQFSNSRSEMNVSTLELGDSALYLCASSSGAAARRTEAFFGQGTRLTVV.

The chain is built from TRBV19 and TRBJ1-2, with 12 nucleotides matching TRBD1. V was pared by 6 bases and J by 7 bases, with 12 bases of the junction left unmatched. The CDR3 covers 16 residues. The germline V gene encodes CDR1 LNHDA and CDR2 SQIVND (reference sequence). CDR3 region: CASRPGQGANFFGYTF. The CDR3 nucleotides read TGTGCCAGTAGGCCGGGACAGGGGGCGAATTTTTTTGGCTACACCTTC. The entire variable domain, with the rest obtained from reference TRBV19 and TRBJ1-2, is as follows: DGGITQSPKYLFRKEGQNVTLSCEQNLNHDAMYWYRQDPGQGLRLIYYSQIVNDFQKGDIAEGYSVSREKKESFPLTVTSAQKNPTAFYLCASRPGQGANFFGYTFGSGTRLTVV.

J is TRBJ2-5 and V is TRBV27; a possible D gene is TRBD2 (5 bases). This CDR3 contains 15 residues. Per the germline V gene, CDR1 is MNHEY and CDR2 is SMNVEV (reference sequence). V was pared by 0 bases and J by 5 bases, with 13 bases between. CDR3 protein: CASSLSNGRAETQYF. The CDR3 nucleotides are TGTGCCAGCAGTTTATCGAACGGGCGGGCGGAGACCCAGTACTTC.

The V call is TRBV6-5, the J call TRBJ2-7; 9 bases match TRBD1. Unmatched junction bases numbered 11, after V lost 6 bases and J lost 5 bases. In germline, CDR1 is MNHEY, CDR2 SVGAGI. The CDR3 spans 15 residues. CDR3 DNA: TGTGCCAGCAGCTACGGGACAGGGTTATTGAACGAGCAGTACTTC. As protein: CASSYGTGLLNEQYF.

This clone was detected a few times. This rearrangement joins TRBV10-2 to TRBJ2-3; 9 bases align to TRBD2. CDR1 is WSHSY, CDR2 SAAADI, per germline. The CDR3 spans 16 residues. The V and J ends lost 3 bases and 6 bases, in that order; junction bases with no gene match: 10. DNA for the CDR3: TGCGCCAGCAGTGATCTAGCGGGACAACCAGACGATACGCAGTATTTT. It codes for CASSDLAGQPDDTQYF.

This CDR3 is CSGETVMNTEAFF. The CDR3 nucleotides are TGCAGCGGTGAGACTGTTATGAACACTGAAGCTTTCTTT. This sequence joins TRBV29-1 and TRBJ1-1; no firm D call. V lost 7 bases and J lost 0, with 12 bases in between. This CDR3 contains 13 residues. CDR1 SQVTM and CDR2 ANQGSEA come from the germline V gene.

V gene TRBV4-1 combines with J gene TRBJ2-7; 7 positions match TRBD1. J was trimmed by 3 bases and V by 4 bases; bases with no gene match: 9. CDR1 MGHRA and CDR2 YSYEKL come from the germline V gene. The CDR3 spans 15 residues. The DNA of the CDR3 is TGCGCCAGCAGCCTAACCGGGACAGACGGCTACGAGCAGTACTTC. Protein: CASSLTGTDGYEQYF.

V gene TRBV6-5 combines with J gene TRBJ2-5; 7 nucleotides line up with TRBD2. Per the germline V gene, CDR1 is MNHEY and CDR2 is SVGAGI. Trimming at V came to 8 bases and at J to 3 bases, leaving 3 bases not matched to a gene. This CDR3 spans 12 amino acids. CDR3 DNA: TGTGCCAGCGGTCTAGCGGAAGAGACCCAGTACTTC. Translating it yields CASGLAEETQYF.

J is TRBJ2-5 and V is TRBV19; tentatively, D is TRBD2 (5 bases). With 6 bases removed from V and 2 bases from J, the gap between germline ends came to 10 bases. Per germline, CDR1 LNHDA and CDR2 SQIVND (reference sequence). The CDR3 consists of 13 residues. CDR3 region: CASRGASQETQYF. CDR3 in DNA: TGTGCCAGTAGGGGAGCCAGTCAAGAGACCCAGTACTTC.

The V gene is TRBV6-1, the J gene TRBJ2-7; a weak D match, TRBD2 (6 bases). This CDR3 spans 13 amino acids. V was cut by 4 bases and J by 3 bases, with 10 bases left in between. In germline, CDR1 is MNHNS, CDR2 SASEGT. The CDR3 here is CASSVEGLYEQYF. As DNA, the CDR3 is TGTGCCAGCAGTGTGGAGGGACTCTACGAGCAGTACTTC.

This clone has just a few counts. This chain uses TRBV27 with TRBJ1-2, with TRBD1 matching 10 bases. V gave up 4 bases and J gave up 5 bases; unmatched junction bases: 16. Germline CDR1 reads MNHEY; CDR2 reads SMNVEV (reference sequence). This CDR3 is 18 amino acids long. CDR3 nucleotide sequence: TGTGCCAGCAGTTACGGTCAGCACAGACAGGGGGCGAGGTATGGCTACACCTTC. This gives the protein CASSYGQHRQGARYGYTF.

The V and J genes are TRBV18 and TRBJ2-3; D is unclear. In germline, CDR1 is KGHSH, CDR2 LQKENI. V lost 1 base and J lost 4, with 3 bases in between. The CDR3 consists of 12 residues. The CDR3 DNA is TGTGCCAGCTCACCACAGCCAGATACGCAGTATTTT. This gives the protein CASSPQPDTQYF.

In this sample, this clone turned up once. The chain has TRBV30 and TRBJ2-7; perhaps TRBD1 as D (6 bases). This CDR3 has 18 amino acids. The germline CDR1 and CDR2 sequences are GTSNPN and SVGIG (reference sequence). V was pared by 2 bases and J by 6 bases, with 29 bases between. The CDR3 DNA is TGTGCCTGGAGTCCGACAGGTCACCATTCCTTCAAAGCTGTCGAGCAGTACTTC. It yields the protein CAWSPTGHHSFKAVEQYF.

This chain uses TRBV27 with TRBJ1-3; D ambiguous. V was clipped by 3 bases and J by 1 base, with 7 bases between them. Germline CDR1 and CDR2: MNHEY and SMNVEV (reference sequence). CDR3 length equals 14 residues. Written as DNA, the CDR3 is TGTGCCAGCAGTTTTACCCAGTCTGGAAACACCATATATTTT. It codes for CASSFTQSGNTIYF.

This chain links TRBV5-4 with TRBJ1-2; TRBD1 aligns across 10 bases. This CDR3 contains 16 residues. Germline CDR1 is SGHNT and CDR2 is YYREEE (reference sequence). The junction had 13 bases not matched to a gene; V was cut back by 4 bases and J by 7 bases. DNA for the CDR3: TGTGCCAGCAGCGATCCGGGACAGGGGAGGAAGTTTGGCTACACCTTC. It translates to CASSDPGQGRKFGYTF.